The clone carrying this TCR beta chain has only a few counts. These data are taken from a study of T cell repertoires in cytomegalovirus infection. CDR1 and CDR2 (germline): SEHNR, FQNEAQ (reference sequence). The V and J ends lost 5 bases and 0 bases, in that order; junction bases with no gene match: 6. CDR3 length equals 16 residues. Each CDR3 protein is one row after TCRdb ran MiXCR on the reads. The data contain about 600,000 distinct CDR3 sequences, roughly 24% of them singletons. This TCR was sampled from a human donor in good health (CMV status not recorded). Some clones in this sample may be carry-over from other donors' samples. Sequences were obtained from CD8+ T cells from PBMCs. The chain is built from TRBV7-9 and TRBJ1-4; 7 nucleotides align to TRBD1. The CDR3 region has the DNA TGTGCCAGCAGCCAGGGACAGAATGCAACTAATGAAAAACTGTTTTTT. It is translated as CASSQGQNATNEKLFF.